The present T cell receptor beta chain was sequenced within a study of cytomegalovirus exposure and HLA in healthy donors (dated by TCRdb to 2017 to 2019). The study in broad terms: In an earlier analysis of several hundred of the donors, approximately 300 Gb of sequence data and 90 million to 130 million unique TCR beta sequences from 150 million to 200 million T cells were reported. An early release that covered around 590 HLA-typed donors contained 300 to 350 gigabases of sequencing data and tens of millions of unique TCR sequences. Of the 300 to 400 genotyped donors, roughly 80% fell in the genetic ancestry cluster associated with self-reported Caucasian donors. The study was designed to test whether signatures of past pathogen exposure could be identified by cataloging public T cell receptors. The study profiled the T cell repertoires of 500 to 800 subjects by immunosequencing and related them to cytomegalovirus serostatus. A separate validation cohort of over a hundred different subjects was used in addition to the roughly 700-subject first cohort. The study combined high-throughput TCR immunosequencing, statistical association of individual TCRs with disease status, and machine learning to predict cytomegalovirus infection status. In a later analysis, previously published TCR beta repertoires from 500 to 750 donors were re-analyzed and high-resolution HLA genotyping was added so that TCR occurrence patterns could be studied. In the later analysis, no new phenotypic data were used to find candidate immune exposures; instead, reliance was placed on TCR beta sequences and their occurrence across donors. In an earlier analysis of 587 of the donors, high-throughput TCR beta sequencing was used to judge whether each TCR beta V gene segment behaved as functional or pseudogenic. Alongside the repertoire data, information on donor age, sex, ethnicity and CMV serostatus was compiled. In a later genetic analysis, genome-wide SNP genotypes for about three fifths of the 666 donors were used, and that subset was treated as a discovery cohort. All discovery cohort repertoires had been generated using a single sequencing platform. Class I and class II HLA loci were covered by the typing at four-digit resolution. The number of donors typed differed by locus, with about 629-640 for A, B, C, DRB1 and DQB1, 522 for DQA1, some 570 for DPA1, and some 440 for DPB1. A handful of DR-DQ haplotypes were handled as single units for association and clustering because linkage in the cohort was strong. Among a few hundred genotyped donors of the cohort, an average of about 240,000 unique TCR beta nucleotide sequences were sequenced per donor, roughly 18% of them non-productive.

Study-level results and caveats: Broadly in line with IMGT annotations, most TCR beta V segments showed up in productive rearrangements about 90% or about 30% of the time in an earlier analysis of roughly 590 of the donors. HLA typing was unavailable for some donors at each locus, so association tests used only the typed subset. A few of the identified cytomegalovirus-associated TCR beta chains were confirmed in vitro to be specific for cytomegalovirus antigens. The authors suggested that the approach could potentially be extended to other disease states and immunological phenotypes. Several of the top co-occurrence clusters appeared to be linked to parvovirus B19, influenza, CMV and Epstein-Barr virus, according to a later analysis. In a later analysis, HLA-associated TCR beta chains were found to be more clonally expanded and to have lower generation probabilities than equally common non-associated chains. A later analysis found that most CMV-associated TCR beta chains appeared HLA-restricted, with HLA associations seemingly driven largely by CMV exposure. Sequencing depth was assumed to be roughly uniform across donors in the presence/absence analyses, though that assumption may not hold. The sequencing pipeline was judged likely to have produced a cluster of highly shared sequence variants as a technical artifact. A later analysis found that TCR association rates varied across HLA loci, with DRB1 alleles showing the most associated TCRs and HLA-C alleles the fewest. The study gave a list of 150 to 200 TCR beta chains associated with cytomegalovirus. The classifier was reported to diagnose cytomegalovirus status with high specificity and sensitivity in both the original cohort and the validation cohort. Specific HLA alleles were associated with over 15,000 TCR beta sequences at a false discovery rate of 0.05 in a later analysis. Linkage disequilibrium might explain the correlated functional status among segregating V segments, but an unknown experimental factor could not be ruled out. According to a later genetic analysis, donors in an Asian-associated ancestry cluster had fewer N-insertions in productive TCRs than the roughly 700-donor mean. V-gene and J-gene trimming of TCR beta chains was associated with a missense DCLRE1C variant in a later genetic analysis, and the association was replicated in an independent cohort. The 87-base-pair reads could not distinguish some IMGT-functional V segments, including TRBV6-2 and TRBV6-3, so those segments were excluded. Strong co-occurrence of HLA alleles, especially DR and DQ, made assigning TCR associations to individual alleles difficult. A further reported finding was that TCR beta sequences accurately predicted the HLA-A and HLA-B alleles for most subjects in the first cohort. The earlier analysis of 587 of the donors excluded roughly 17 rarely observed V segments, including chromosome 9 orphons, because counts were too low. The only immune exposure information available for the cohort was CMV serostatus. Most TCR sequences were observed very rarely across donors, whereas some public TCRs were present in many individuals. In this cohort, only TCR beta chains were sequenced, and detectable features were limited by the absence of alpha or paired-chain data.

Library creation used the immunoSEQ multiplex PCR assay. For the multiplex PCR, a mixture combining 60 forward primers for TCR Vbeta segments and 13 reverse primers for TCR Jbeta segments was used. A multiplex PCR assay on genomic DNA amplified the CDR3 region of rearranged TCR beta genes. Amplified TCR beta libraries were sequenced as 87-base-pair reads on the Illumina HiSeq System. The source study handled its data this way. Across the 670 or so repertoires, a later analysis counted tens of millions of unique TCR beta chains, some 11 million of which were shared by at least two donors. Raw reads were error-corrected and collapsed into unique sequences with a nearest-neighbor algorithm that merged closely related sequences to remove PCR and sequencing errors. CDR3 sequences were aligned to IMGT reference sequences to assign V, D and J gene segments. For a sequence to be retained, at least a six-nucleotide match to both a V gene segment and a J gene segment was required. Rearrangements were classified as productive when the CDR3 lacked stop codons and remained in frame with V and J, and all other rearrangements were classified as non-productive. CDR3 was defined according to IMGT convention as the region running from the second conserved V-encoded cysteine to the conserved J-encoded phenylalanine. In an earlier analysis of roughly 580 of the donors, sequences lacking an unambiguous match to a single V gene segment were excluded. An earlier analysis of a few hundred of the donors classified V segments as functional when productive rearrangements were above 56.7% and as segregating when the standard deviation between donors was above 5%. A statistical classification framework was built to diagnose cytomegalovirus status from the catalog of TCR beta chain sequences. In a later analysis, V and J genes were assigned by comparing TCR nucleotide sequences against IMGT/GENE-DB human TR gene sequences. In a later analysis, CDR3 sequences and most-parsimonious VDJ recombination scenarios were assigned using the TCRdist pipeline. In a later analysis, each TCR beta chain was defined by its CDR3 amino acid sequence together with its V-gene family, and reads without a unique V-gene family were excluded. In a later analysis, 450 to 600 highly shared, low-generation-probability nucleotide sequences were removed to address suspected cross-contamination and a sequencing artifact. In a later analysis, a clonal expansion index was calculated for each public chain from normalized within-repertoire ranks of inferred template counts. Generation probabilities in a later analysis came from a VDJ recombination model fitted to out-of-frame rearrangements, and those results were checked against IGoR. Hypergeometric tests were used in a later analysis to score TCR-TCR, TCR-HLA and TCR-CMV co-occurrence, with a repertoire-size bias correction applied to the TCR pairs. To estimate false discovery rates, a later analysis permuted the HLA or CMV assignments 20 times. A later analysis grouped co-occurring TCRs with DBSCAN, adding TCRdist sequence similarity when clustering within HLA-allele-positive subsets. Repertoires with fewer than 30,000 or more than 120,000 public chains were left out of co-occurrence clustering, as were a handful of repertoires with anomalous nucleotide sharing. TCRdb took over this immuneACCESS table, retaining in-frame rearrangements with V and J assigned. Such tables are incomplete; in checked studies, under half of the missing clones stem from an unresolved V gene, and the remainder is unexplained. V, J and clone size derive from that table, while D and trimming were established from the DNA sequence. For this sample the table gives fewer than 200,000 clones, of which less than 85% were detected only once. Around 1.5% of the sample is held by the ten biggest clonotypes.

Taken from the germline V gene, the CDR1 and CDR2 loops are LGHNA and YNFKEQ. V is clipped by 0 bases and J by 2 bases, and the sequence between their germline boundaries is 5 bases long. The CDR3 holds 13 amino acids from the cysteine to the phenylalanine. The CDR3 DNA has 39 bases and is translated from base 1. The cohort comprised more than 550 healthy bone marrow donors. At the time of sampling, every cohort member was nominally healthy, though immune exposures that went unrecorded were likely present. The donor was CMV seronegative and belonged to the group of around 400 seronegative cohort members. A peripheral blood sample was collected from each donor, and TCR beta sequencing was performed on peripheral blood mononuclear cells. Genomic DNA was extracted from the blood cell samples with the Qiagen DNeasy Blood Extraction Kit. On this clone: The target of this receptor is not known. No much larger clone is present one base from it, and per-base qualities are unavailable.

The chain joins TRBV4-2 to TRBJ2-7, with the D gene call left open. The TCR originated in a male donor in good health and CMV-seronegative. The specimen was PBMCs. The CDR3 in this case is CASSQDQAYEQYF. The nucleotides are TGTGCCAGCAGCCAAGATCAGGCCTACGAGCAGTACTTC.